The present T cell receptor beta chain was sequenced within a study of blood T cell repertoires in COVID-19. The authors' processing: Amplifying reference gene primers gave estimates of nucleated cell counts. Assay used: immunoSEQ multiplex PCR; TCRdb lists only in-frame clones, some missing. That table gives V, J and clone size, and the DNA gave D and trimming. The sample comprises some 120,000 clones, around 80% of which are singletons, and 30% to 45% rests with the top ten. The germline CDR1 and CDR2 sequences are LGHNA and YSLEER. This CDR3 spans 14 amino acids. Trimming stripped 1 base from V and 7 bases from J, with 8 bases between.

The TCR sequence derives from a man aged 35 to 55 with active or convalescent COVID-19. The sample consisted of peripheral blood. The V and J genes are TRBV4-3 and TRBJ1-6; D uncertain. The CDR3 nucleotides are TGCGCCAGCAGCCAAGTAGCGGGCAATTCACCCCTCCACTTT. Its translation: CASSQVAGNSPLHF.